Presented here are 32 T cell receptor beta chains from one specimen sequenced in a study of blood T cell repertoires in COVID-19. Assay used: immunoSEQ multiplex PCR; TCRdb lists only in-frame clones, some missing. This table holds about 85,000 clones, 90% found once. Sequencing input: peripheral blood. Receptor source: a woman older than 75 with active or convalescent COVID-19.

The chain couples TRBV7-3 to TRBJ2-3, with 7 bases matching TRBD2. The germline V gene has CDR1 SGHTA and CDR2 FQGTGA. J was trimmed by 4 bases and V by 3 bases; bases with no gene match: 4. This CDR3 has 14 amino acids. Written as DNA, the CDR3 is TGTGCCAGCAGCTTGGACCGGGGGGCAGATACGCAGTATTTT. It specifies CASSLDRGADTQYF.

This clone appeared once. The V call is TRBV6-2 or TRBV6-3, the J call TRBJ2-7; 11 bases align to TRBD2. Germline-derived CDR1 and CDR2 are MNHEY and SVGEGT. The CDR3 runs 20 residues. With 5 bases clipped from V and 5 bases from J, the junction kept 23 bases outside the gene matches. The CDR3 here is CASSNPRTGWLAGGHHEQYF. DNA for the CDR3: TGTGCCAGCAGTAACCCCCGGACAGGGTGGTTAGCGGGAGGGCACCACGAGCAGTACTTC.

The chain carries TRBV7-8 and TRBJ2-1; D is unclear. Germline V lookup: CDR1 SGHVS, CDR2 FQNEAQ. Trimming left V 1 base short and J 10 bases short, with 11 bases between. The CDR3 runs to 13 residues. In DNA form, the CDR3 reads TGTGCCAGCAGCTTAGGCGGTGGTGGCGAGCAGTTCTTC. This translates into CASSLGGGGEQFF.

This rearrangement joins TRBV28 to TRBJ2-7; 11 bases are shared with TRBD1. Unmatched junction bases numbered 4, after V lost 2 bases and J lost 4 bases. The germline gives CDR1 MDHEN, CDR2 SYDVKM. This CDR3 comprises 15 residues. The CDR3: CASSLGTGGQYEQYF. CDR3 sequence (DNA): TGTGCCAGCAGTTTAGGGACAGGGGGACAGTACGAGCAGTACTTC.

V and J are TRBV7-2 and TRBJ2-5; D gene uncertain. The germline CDR1 and CDR2 sequences are SGHTA and FQGNSA. Trimming cost V 1 base and J 0 bases, with 6 bases left between them. The CDR3 has 14 amino acids. CDR3 nucleotide sequence: TGTGCCAGCAGCTTAGGAGGAAACCAAGAGACCCAGTACTTC. Translated: CASSLGGNQETQYF.

The chain combines TRBV3-1 (or the pseudogene TRBV3-2) with TRBJ2-5; TRBD2 matches at 10 bases. CDR1 is LGHDT, CDR2 YNNKEL, per germline (reference sequence). The CDR3 consists of 15 residues. V was clipped by 1 base and J by 5 bases; unmatched bases: 4. This chain's CDR3 is CASSQAAGGTETQYF. For the CDR3, the DNA is TGTGCCAGCAGCCAAGCAGCGGGGGGGACGGAGACCCAGTACTTC.

This clone occurred a few times. The chain combines TRBV27 with TRBJ1-6, with D unclear. Trimming took off 6 bases at V and 13 bases at J, with 13 bases between the two ends. The CDR3 totals 12 residues. The germline CDR1 and CDR2 sequences are MNHEY and SMNVEV (reference sequence). CDR3 sequence (DNA): TGTGCCAGCAGCCCGACACTAGGTCCCCTCCACTTT. It yields the protein CASSPTLGPLHF.

The rearrangement links TRBV11-2 to TRBJ1-3, with D unresolved. Looked up from germline, CDR1 is SGHAT and CDR2 is FQNNGV. V was cut by 0 bases and J by 0 bases, with 6 bases left in between. The CDR3 is 15 amino acids. The CDR3 DNA is TGTGCCAGCAGCTTAGAAGAGGTCTCTGGAAACACCATATATTTT. Amino acid sequence: CASSLEEVSGNTIYF.

This chain uses TRBV5-5 with TRBJ2-1; D may be TRBD1 (5 bases). The CDR3 has 13 residues. V gave up 4 bases and J gave up 8 bases, with 13 bases separating them. Germline CDR1 and CDR2: SGHKS and YYEKEE (reference sequence). This chain's CDR3 is CASSEQARDEQFF. In DNA form, the CDR3 reads TGTGCCAGCAGCGAACAGGCCCGCGATGAGCAGTTCTTC.

J is TRBJ2-1 and V is TRBV18; no firm D call. V dropped 5 bases and J dropped 0 bases, with 11 bases sitting between them. Per germline, CDR1 KGHSH and CDR2 LQKENI. The CDR3 has 15 amino acids. DNA of the CDR3: TGTGCCAGCTCATTAGACATCTCCTCCTACAATGAGCAGTTCTTC. As protein: CASSLDISSYNEQFF.

V is TRBV30 and J is TRBJ2-3; maybe TRBD1 (6 bases). Trimming took 2 bases from V and 0 from J, leaving 12 bases between them. Looked up from germline, CDR1 is GTSNPN and CDR2 is SVGIG (reference sequence). CDR3 length equals 15 residues. The CDR3 here is CAWSRGRSSTDTQYF. For the CDR3, the DNA is TGTGCCTGGAGTAGGGGGAGATCTAGCACAGATACGCAGTATTTT. Drawing the rest from reference TRBV30 and TRBJ2-3, the complete variable domain is SQTIHQWPATLVQPVGSPLSLECTVEGTSNPNLYWYRQAAGRGLQLLFYSVGIGQISSEVPQNLSASRPQDRQFILSSKKLLLSDSGFYLCAWSRGRSSTDTQYFGPGTRLTVL.

This chain links TRBV7-2 with TRBJ1-2, with TRBD1 matching over 7 bases. V gave up 0 bases and J gave up 8 bases; unmatched junction bases: 12. Germline CDR1 reads SGHTA; CDR2 reads FQGNSA. This CDR3 has 16 amino acids. CDR3 sequence reads: CASSLAPGQLSYGYTF. Here the CDR3 DNA reads TGTGCCAGCAGCTTAGCTCCGGGACAGCTTAGCTACGGCTACACCTTC.

The V gene is TRBV5-1, the J gene TRBJ2-2; tentative D call: TRBD1 (6 bases). CDR3 length equals 13 residues. V was clipped by 6 bases and J by 3 bases, with 9 bases between them. Germline V gene sequence: CDR1 SGHRS, CDR2 YFSETQ. The CDR3: CASTYRDTGELFF. The CDR3 DNA is TGCGCCAGCACATACAGGGACACCGGGGAGCTGTTTTTT.

The chain uses TRBV4-3 and TRBJ2-7; TRBD2 aligns across 12 bases. There are 17 residues in the CDR3. In germline, CDR1 is LGHNA, CDR2 YSLEER. Unmatched junction bases numbered 9, after V lost 0 bases and J lost 6 bases. The CDR3 reads CASSQELSRLAGVEQYF. DNA for the CDR3: TGCGCCAGCAGCCAAGAATTATCGCGACTAGCGGGAGTCGAGCAGTACTTC.

The genes are TRBV5-1 and TRBJ1-2; D unclear. The germline V gene has CDR1 SGHRS and CDR2 YFSETQ. CDR3 size: 14 residues. V dropped 3 bases and J dropped 3 bases, with 12 bases sitting between them. The CDR3 sequence: CASSSRPVHYGYTF. In DNA, the CDR3 is TGCGCCAGCAGCTCTAGACCCGTCCACTATGGCTACACCTTC.

The chain combines TRBV5-1 with TRBJ2-2, with TRBD1 as a possible D gene (8 bases). V shed 0 bases and J shed 6 bases, with 21 bases lying between them. The germline gives CDR1 SGHRS, CDR2 YFSETQ. The CDR3 totals 18 residues. CDR3 sequence: CASSLAPSGQGQAGELFF. DNA for the CDR3: TGCGCCAGCAGCTTGGCCCCTAGCGGACAGGGCCAAGCCGGGGAGCTGTTTTTT.

V usage is TRBV28 and J usage is TRBJ2-3; 9 bases line up with TRBD1. The V and J ends lost 5 bases and 7 bases, in that order; junction bases with no gene match: 7. The CDR3 is 14 amino acids. Germline loops: CDR1 MDHEN, CDR2 SYDVKM. The CDR3 is CASSPGQGSNTQYF. The DNA for the CDR3 is TGTGCCAGCAGTCCGGGACAGGGAAGCAATACGCAGTATTTT.

V gene TRBV29-1 combines with J gene TRBJ1-6; no reliable D call. The CDR3 extends over 12 amino acids. CDR1 is SQVTM and CDR2 is ANQGSEA in the germline V gene. V was cut by 6 bases and J by 14 bases, with 17 bases left in between. The CDR3 DNA follows: TGCAGCGTGGGTGAAAGTAAGGAGACCCTCCACTTT. Translating it yields CSVGESKETLHF.

The rearrangement joins TRBV2 to TRBJ1-6; 7 bases line up with TRBD1. Germline trimming cut 5 bases from V and 10 bases from J; bases unmatched to any gene: 5. CDR1 SNHLY and CDR2 FYNNEI come from the germline V gene. The CDR3 has 13 amino acids. CDR3 nucleotides: TGTGCCAGCAGTCGGGACAGAAACTCACCCCTCCACTTT. It translates to CASSRDRNSPLHF.

The chain employs TRBV18 and TRBJ2-1, with D perhaps TRBD2 (6 bases). V lost 1 base and J lost 7, with 17 bases in between. The length of the CDR3 is 16 residues. CDR1 KGHSH and CDR2 LQKENI come from the germline V gene. The CDR3: CASSPLDSGLLNEQFF. The CDR3 region has the DNA TGTGCCAGCTCACCACTGGATAGCGGACTACTTAATGAGCAGTTCTTC.

The rearrangement joins TRBV19 to TRBJ2-2; 9 nucleotides align to TRBD1. V lost 5 bases to trimming and J lost 8 bases; unmatched junction nucleotides: 9. Germline loops: CDR1 LNHDA, CDR2 SQIVND (reference sequence). This CDR3 is built from 15 residues. The CDR3 loop is CASSPSRQGGGELFF. Written as DNA, the CDR3 is TGTGCCAGTAGTCCCTCGAGACAGGGGGGTGGGGAGCTGTTTTTT.

This chain uses TRBV3-1 (or the pseudogene TRBV3-2) with TRBJ1-6; no clear D gene. V lost 4 bases and J lost 6, with 10 bases in between. This CDR3 region has 14 residues. Germline lookup yields CDR1 LGHDT and CDR2 YNNKEL (reference sequence). The CDR3 sequence is CASSPDWPNSPLHF. The CDR3 bases are TGTGCCAGCAGCCCGGACTGGCCTAATTCACCCCTCCACTTT.

The gene calls are TRBV18 and TRBJ1-4, with 8 bases fitting TRBD1. V shed 1 base, J shed 8 bases, and the junction held 3 bases outside the gene matches. CDR3 length: 14 residues. The germline V gene encodes CDR1 KGHSH and CDR2 LQKENI. CDR3: CASSPRQGWEKLFF. In DNA, the CDR3 is TGTGCCAGCTCACCACGACAGGGGTGGGAAAAACTGTTTTTT. The whole variable domain, filled in from reference TRBV18 and TRBJ1-4, reads NAGVMQNPRHLVRRRGQEARLRCSPMKGHSHVYWYRQLPEEGLKFMVYLQKENIIDESGMPKERFSAEFPKEGPSILRIQQVVRGDSAAYFCASSPRQGWEKLFFGSGTQLSVL.

The chain couples TRBV15 to TRBJ2-1; 15 bases align to TRBD2. Germline loops: CDR1 LNHNV, CDR2 YYDKDF (reference sequence). J was trimmed by 7 bases and V by 2 bases; bases with no gene match: 12. The CDR3 is 19 amino acids. This chain's CDR3 is CATSRTLGLAGGKGNEQFF. The CDR3 nucleotides read TGTGCCACCAGCAGAACCTTGGGACTAGCGGGAGGCAAGGGGAATGAGCAGTTCTTC.

The rearrangement uses TRBV10-3 and TRBJ2-1; D might be TRBD2 (5 bases). V was trimmed by 2 bases and J by 2 bases, leaving 16 bases between them. Germline V gene sequence: CDR1 ENHRY, CDR2 SYGVKD. This CDR3 has 17 amino acids. CDR3 residues: CAISEVGGGSTYNEQFF. The CDR3 DNA is TGTGCCATCAGTGAGGTAGGAGGTGGGTCCACCTACAATGAGCAGTTCTTC.

This clone was counted once. The gene calls are TRBV15 and TRBJ1-4; D is undetermined. The CDR3 consists of 15 residues. Trimming took off 5 bases at V and 4 bases at J, with 14 bases between the two ends. CDR1 LNHNV and CDR2 YYDKDF come from the germline V gene (reference sequence). CDR3 protein: CATSRDGSLNEKLFF. The CDR3 bases are TGTGCCACCAGCCGGGATGGGAGCCTTAATGAAAAACTGTTTTTT.

The V gene is TRBV5-5, the J gene TRBJ2-7; no firm D call. The CDR3 spans 15 residues. Germline V gives CDR1 SGHKS, CDR2 YYEKEE (reference sequence). Trimming stripped 0 bases from V and 3 bases from J, with 13 bases between. CDR3 loop: CASSLGDTLNYEQYF. The CDR3 nucleotides read TGTGCCAGCAGCTTGGGAGACACGCTTAACTACGAGCAGTACTTC.

The V and J genes are TRBV5-1 and TRBJ1-2; TRBD1 aligns across 10 bases. Germline V lookup: CDR1 SGHRS, CDR2 YFSETQ. V was clipped by 0 bases and J by 7 bases; unmatched bases: 6. This CDR3 contains 15 residues. Written as DNA, the CDR3 is TGCGCCAGCAGCTTGGAGGGACAGGGGACGATTGGCTACACCTTC. Translating it yields CASSLEGQGTIGYTF.

The rearrangement uses TRBV7-2 and TRBJ2-7; 8 bases fit TRBD2. Germline-derived CDR1 and CDR2 are SGHTA and FQGNSA. CDR3 size: 16 residues. J was trimmed by 2 bases and V by 1 base; bases with no gene match: 7. The CDR3 spells CASSLGGGRPPYEQYF. The CDR3 nucleotides are TGTGCCAGCAGCTTAGGGGGCGGGAGGCCCCCCTACGAGCAGTACTTC.

The CDR3 DNA sequence: TGTGCCTGGAGCGACCGGGTTGGCTACACCTTC. Amino acid sequence: CAWSDRVGYTF. The chain combines TRBV30 with TRBJ1-2, with D unresolved. This CDR3 contains 11 residues. V was clipped by 3 bases and J by 7 bases, with 9 bases between them. Germline values: CDR1 GTSNPN, CDR2 SVGIG (reference sequence).

This clone was counted once. The chain employs TRBV28 and TRBJ2-1; the match to TRBD2 covers 12 bases. The CDR3 has 14 amino acids. V shed 1 base and J 10 bases; nucleotides not matched to a gene: 2. CDR1 and CDR2 from the germline V gene are MDHEN and SYDVKM. CDR3 DNA sequence: TGTGCCAGCAGTTTATTACTAGCGGGAGGAGAGCAGTTCTTC. Residues: CASSLLLAGGEQFF. Based on the CDR3 plus reference TRBV28 and TRBJ2-1, the full variable domain is DVKVTQSSRYLVKRTGEKVFLECVQDMDHENMFWYRQDPGLGLRLIYFSYDVKMKEKGDIPEGYSVSREKKERFSLILESASTNQTSMYLCASSLLLAGGEQFFGPGTRLTVL.

This chain uses TRBV11-2 with TRBJ2-2, with TRBD1 identical over 12 bases. CDR1 and CDR2 from the germline V gene are SGHAT and FQNNGV. The junction had 6 bases not matched to a gene; V was cut back by 5 bases and J by 2 bases. CDR3 length equals 17 residues. CDR3 region: CASSSRDRGLNTGELFF. CDR3 sequence (DNA): TGTGCCAGCAGCAGCCGGGACAGGGGGCTAAACACCGGGGAGCTGTTTTTT.